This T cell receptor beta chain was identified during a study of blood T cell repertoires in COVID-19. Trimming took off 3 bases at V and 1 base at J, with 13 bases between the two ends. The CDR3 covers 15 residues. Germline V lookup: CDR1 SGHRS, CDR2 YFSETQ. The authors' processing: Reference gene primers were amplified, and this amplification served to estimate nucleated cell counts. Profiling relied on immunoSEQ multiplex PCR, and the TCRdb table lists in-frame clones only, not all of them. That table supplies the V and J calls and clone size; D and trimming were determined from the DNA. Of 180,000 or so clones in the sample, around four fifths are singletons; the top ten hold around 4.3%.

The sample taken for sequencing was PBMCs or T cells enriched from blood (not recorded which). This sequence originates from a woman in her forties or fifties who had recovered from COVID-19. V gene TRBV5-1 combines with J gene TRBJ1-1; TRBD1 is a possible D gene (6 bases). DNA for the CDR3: TGCGCCAGCAGCTCCCAGGGACACCCGAACACTGAAGCTTTCTTT. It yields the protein CASSSQGHPNTEAFF.